The table lists the clone carrying this TCR beta chain with a few counts. This sample was included in a study of blood T cells in healthy people across ages. Germline loops: CDR1 MNHEY, CDR2 SVGAGI. The ends were cut back, 6 bases at V and 5 bases at J, with 13 bases in the middle. CDR3 length equals 14 residues. The use of a sample-barcoded 5' primer and a J-beta primer mix characterized a second PCR of roughly 7 to 11 cycles. One entry per CDR3 protein, called by TCRdb with MiXCR from the 5' RACE reads. The sample contains fewer than 700,000 distinct CDR3 sequences, more than 45% of which appear only once.

The rearrangement joins TRBV6-5 to TRBJ1-4; TRBD1 might be the D (6 bases). The receptor was derived from a man older than 75 in good health. The source material was blood. The CDR3 loop is CASSLRRGNEKLFF. As DNA, the CDR3 is TGTGCCAGCAGCCTCCGGAGGGGGAATGAAAAACTGTTTTTT.